This T cell receptor beta chain was identified in a study of T-cell reconstitution after alpha-beta-depleted transplantation in children. Study-level results: About two months after transplant, alpha-beta T cells reportedly came from several hundred expanded graft clones. Surviving recipient T cells and thymic progenitors accounted for the high day-60 TCRbeta diversity observed in some patients.

The CDR3 is made up of 13 amino acids. Trimming stripped 3 bases from V and 7 bases from J, with 15 bases between. Germline CDR1 and CDR2: SQVTM and ANQGSEA. As it was prepared, the TCRbeta library received unique molecular identifiers. TCRdb re-called the PCR reads through MiXCR, storing one row per CDR3 protein. The table includes about 180,000 distinct CDR3 sequences, 11% detected once. Concerning this clonotype: Its antigen remains unknown.

The specimen comprised PBMCs, sampled before TCRalphabeta/CD19-depleted stem cell transplant. This receptor was obtained from a boy younger than 10 with acute myeloid leukemia, due to receive a stem cell transplant. The V and J genes are TRBV29-1 and TRBJ1-1; possible D gene TRBD1, 6 bases. CDR3 coding DNA: TGCAGCGTTGAGAGTAGGATGACAGGTGAAGCTTTCTTT. The encoded protein is CSVESRMTGEAFF.